The subject of this entry is one T cell receptor beta chain. Its antigen is unknown. No per-base quality is available; no much larger clone lies one base away. These data come from a study of blood T cell repertoires in COVID-19 (dated by TCRdb to the early 2020s). Study-level background: The collaborator samples originated in the United States, Italy and Spain and spanned the acute and convalescent phases of COVID-19. The material from the prospective study consisted of cDNA or gDNA derived from T cells, B-cell-depleted T cells, or PBMCs. The dataset comprised deeply sampled blood TCRbeta repertoires from subjects exposed to, actively infected with, or recovered from COVID-19. The repertoires were made available in a free public database intended to serve as a resource for research on the immune response to SARS-CoV-2. Samples came from the ongoing ImmuneRACE study (first 160 participants) plus 1,254 subjects from 6 global collaborators. Sample metadata almost always included a de-identified subject ID, COVID-19 status, age in years and sex. Where available, HLA class I and class II types were taken from metadata supplied by the sample provider and were not determined by assay-based typing. Study-wide findings and limitations: Clinical and demographic metadata were provided uncurated, with the amount varying by source and participant.

Between the V and J ends, shortened by 2 bases and 1 base respectively, the junction contains 15 bases. Counted from cysteine to phenylalanine, this CDR3 has 17 amino acids. Only CDR3 DNA remains: 51 bases, in frame from the first base. Taken from the germline V gene, the CDR1 and CDR2 loops are KGHSH and LQKENI. TCRbeta CDR3 regions were amplified from genomic DNA using the immunoSEQ Assay, a bias-controlled multiplex PCR. The paper's processing steps were these. Nucleated cell counts per sample were estimated from amplification of reference gene primers within the assay. To quantify the absolute abundance of each unique TCRbeta CDR3 rearrangement, sequence reads were collapsed and filtered. For each sample, productive Simpson clonality was calculated by taking the square root of Simpson's diversity index across productive rearrangements. TCRdb mirrors the immuneACCESS table, restricted to in-frame sequences. Some clones are absent from its copies; in checked studies, under half trace to an unresolved V gene, and the reason for the others is unknown. V and J calls and clone size are given by that table; D and trimming were obtained from the DNA. The sample table contains some 130,000 clones; only one count was recorded for roughly 90% of them. The ten largest account for 2% to 2.5% of the sample.

Whole blood was collected in K2EDTA tubes by collaborating institutions according to the institutions' own protocols. For TCRbeta analysis, collaborator samples were shipped as frozen whole blood, as isolated PBMCs, or as DNA extracted from either sample type. The origin of this receptor is a man between 65 and 85 years old with active COVID-19. The specimen was peripheral blood. The chain links TRBV18 with TRBJ1-5, and perhaps TRBD1 as D gene, on 6 matching bases. The nucleotides read TGTGCCAGCTCACCAATTGCCCACGGACAGAGCAATCAGCCCCAGCATTTT. Its amino acids are CASSPIAHGQSNQPQHF.